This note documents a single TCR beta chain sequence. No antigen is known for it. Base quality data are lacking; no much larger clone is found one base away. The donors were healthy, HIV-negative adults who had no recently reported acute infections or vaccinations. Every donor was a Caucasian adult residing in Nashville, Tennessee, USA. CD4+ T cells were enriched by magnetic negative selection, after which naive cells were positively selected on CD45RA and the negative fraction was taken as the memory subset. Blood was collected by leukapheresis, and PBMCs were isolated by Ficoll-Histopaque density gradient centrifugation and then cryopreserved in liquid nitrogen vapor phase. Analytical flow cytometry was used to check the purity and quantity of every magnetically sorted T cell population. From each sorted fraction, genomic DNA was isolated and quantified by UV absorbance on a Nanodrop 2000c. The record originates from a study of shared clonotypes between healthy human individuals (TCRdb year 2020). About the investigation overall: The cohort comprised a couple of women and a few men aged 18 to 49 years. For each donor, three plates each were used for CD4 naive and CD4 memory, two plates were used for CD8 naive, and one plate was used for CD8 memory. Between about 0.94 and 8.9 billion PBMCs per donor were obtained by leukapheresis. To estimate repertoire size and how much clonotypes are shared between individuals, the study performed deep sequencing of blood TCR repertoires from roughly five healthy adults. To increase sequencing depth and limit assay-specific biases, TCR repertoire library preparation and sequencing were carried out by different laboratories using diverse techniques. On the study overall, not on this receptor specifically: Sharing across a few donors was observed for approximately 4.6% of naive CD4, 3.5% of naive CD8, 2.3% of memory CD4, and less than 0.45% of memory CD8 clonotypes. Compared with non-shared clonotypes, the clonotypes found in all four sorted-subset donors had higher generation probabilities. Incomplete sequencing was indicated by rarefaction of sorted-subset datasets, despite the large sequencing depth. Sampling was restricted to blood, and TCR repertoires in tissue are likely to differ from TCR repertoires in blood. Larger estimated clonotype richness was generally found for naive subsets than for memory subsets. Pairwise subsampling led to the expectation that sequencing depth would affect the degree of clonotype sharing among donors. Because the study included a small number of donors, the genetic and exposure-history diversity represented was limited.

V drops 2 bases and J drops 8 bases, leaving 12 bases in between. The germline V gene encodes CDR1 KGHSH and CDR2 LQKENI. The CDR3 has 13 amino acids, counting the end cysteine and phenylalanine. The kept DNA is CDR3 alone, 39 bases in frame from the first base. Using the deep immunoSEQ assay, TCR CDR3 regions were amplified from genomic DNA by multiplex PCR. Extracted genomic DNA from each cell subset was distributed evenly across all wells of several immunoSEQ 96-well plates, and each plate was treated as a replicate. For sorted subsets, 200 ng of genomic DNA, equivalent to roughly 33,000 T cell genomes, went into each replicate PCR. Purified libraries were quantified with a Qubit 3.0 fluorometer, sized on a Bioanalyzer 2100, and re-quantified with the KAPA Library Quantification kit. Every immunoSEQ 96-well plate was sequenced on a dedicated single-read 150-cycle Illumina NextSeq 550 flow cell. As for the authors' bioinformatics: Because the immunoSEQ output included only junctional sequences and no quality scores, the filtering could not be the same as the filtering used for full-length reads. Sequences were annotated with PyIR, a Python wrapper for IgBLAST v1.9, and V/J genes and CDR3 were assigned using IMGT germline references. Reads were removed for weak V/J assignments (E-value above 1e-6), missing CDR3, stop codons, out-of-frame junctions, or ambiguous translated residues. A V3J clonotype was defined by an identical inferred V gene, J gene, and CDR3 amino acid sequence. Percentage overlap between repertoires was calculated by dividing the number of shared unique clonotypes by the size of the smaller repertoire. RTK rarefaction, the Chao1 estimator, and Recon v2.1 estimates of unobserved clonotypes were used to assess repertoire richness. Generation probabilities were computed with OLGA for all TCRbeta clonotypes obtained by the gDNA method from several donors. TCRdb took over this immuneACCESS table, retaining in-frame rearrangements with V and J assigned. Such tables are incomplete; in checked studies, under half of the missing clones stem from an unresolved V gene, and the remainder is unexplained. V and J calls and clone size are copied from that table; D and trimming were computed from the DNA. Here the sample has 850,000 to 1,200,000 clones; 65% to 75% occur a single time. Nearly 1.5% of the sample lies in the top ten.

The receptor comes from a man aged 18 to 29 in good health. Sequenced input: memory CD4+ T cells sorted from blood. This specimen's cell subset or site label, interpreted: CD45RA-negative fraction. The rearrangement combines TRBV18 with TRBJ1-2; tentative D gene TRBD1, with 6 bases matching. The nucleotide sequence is TGTGCCAGCTCACCAAACAGGGAGGAAGGCTACACCTTC. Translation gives CASSPNREEGYTF.